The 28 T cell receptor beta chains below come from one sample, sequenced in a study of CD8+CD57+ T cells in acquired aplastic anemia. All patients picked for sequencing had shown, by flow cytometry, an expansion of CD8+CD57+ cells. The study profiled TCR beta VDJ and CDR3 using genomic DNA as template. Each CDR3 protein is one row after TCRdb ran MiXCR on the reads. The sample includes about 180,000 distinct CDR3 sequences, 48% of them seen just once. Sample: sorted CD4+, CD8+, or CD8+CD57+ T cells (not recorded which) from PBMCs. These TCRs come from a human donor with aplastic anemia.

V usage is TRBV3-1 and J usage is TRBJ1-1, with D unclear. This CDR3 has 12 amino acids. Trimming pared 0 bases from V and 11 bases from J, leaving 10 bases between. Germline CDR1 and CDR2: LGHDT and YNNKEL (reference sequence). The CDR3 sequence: CASSQDWGGAFF. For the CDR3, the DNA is TGTGCCAGCAGCCAAGACTGGGGAGGGGCTTTCTTT. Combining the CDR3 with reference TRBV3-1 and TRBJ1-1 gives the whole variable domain DTAVSQTPKYLVTQMGNDKSIKCEQNLGHDTMYWYKQDSKKFLKIMFSYNNKELIINETVPNRFSPKSPDKAHLNLHINSLELGDSAVYFCASSQDWGGAFFGQGTRLTVV.

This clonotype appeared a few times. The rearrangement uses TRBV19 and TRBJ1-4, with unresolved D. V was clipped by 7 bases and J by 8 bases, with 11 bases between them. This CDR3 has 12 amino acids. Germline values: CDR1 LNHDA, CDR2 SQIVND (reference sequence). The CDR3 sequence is CASTPGREKLFF. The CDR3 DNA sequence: TGTGCCAGTACCCCGGGAAGGGAAAAACTGTTTTTT.

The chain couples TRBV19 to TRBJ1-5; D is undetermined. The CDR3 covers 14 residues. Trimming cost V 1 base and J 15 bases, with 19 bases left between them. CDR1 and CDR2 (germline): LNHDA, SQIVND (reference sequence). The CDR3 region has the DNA TGTGCCAGTAGTATAGGAGCCCTATCCGATTCCCCGCATTTT. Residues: CASSIGALSDSPHF.

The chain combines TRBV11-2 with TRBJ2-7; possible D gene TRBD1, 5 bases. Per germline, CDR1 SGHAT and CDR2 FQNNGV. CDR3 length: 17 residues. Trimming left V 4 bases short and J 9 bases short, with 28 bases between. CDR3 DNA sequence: TGTGCCAGCAGCTACACAACAGCAGGAGACTTCCTAAGGGGGCAGTACTTC. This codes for CASSYTTAGDFLRGQYF.

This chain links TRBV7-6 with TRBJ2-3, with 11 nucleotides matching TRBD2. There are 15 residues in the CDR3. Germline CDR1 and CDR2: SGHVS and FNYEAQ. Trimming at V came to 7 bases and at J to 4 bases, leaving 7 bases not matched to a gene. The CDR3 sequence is CASTLLAGGSDTQYF. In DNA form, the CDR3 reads TGTGCCAGCACCCTGTTAGCGGGGGGGTCAGATACGCAGTATTTT.

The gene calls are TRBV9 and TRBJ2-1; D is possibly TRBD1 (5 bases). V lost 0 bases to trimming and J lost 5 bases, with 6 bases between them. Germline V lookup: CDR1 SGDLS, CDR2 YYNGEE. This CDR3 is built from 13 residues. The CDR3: CASSVARDNEQFF. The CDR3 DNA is TGTGCCAGCAGCGTAGCCAGGGACAATGAGCAGTTCTTC.

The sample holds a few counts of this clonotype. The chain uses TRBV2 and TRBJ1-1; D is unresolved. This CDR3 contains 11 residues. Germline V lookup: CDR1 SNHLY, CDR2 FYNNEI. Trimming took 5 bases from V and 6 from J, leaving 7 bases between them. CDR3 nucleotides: TGTGCCAGCAGTTCAATTGCTGAAGCTTTCTTT. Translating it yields CASSSIAEAFF.

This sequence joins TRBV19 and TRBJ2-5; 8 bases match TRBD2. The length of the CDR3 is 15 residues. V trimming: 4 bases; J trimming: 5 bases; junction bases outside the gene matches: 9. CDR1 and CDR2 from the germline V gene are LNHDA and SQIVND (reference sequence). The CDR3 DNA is TGTGCCAGTAGTACATCCCCAGCGGGAGTGGAGACCCAGTACTTC. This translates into CASSTSPAGVETQYF.

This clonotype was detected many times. The CDR3 DNA reads TGTGCCAGCAGCGCAACGGGACAAAACTATAATTCACCCCTCCACTTT. It codes for CASSATGQNYNSPLHF. J is TRBJ1-6 and V is TRBV9; TRBD1 might be the D (6 bases). The V end lost 3 bases, the J end lost 3 bases, and 13 bases lay between the germline ends. This CDR3 contains 16 residues. CDR1 and CDR2 (germline): SGDLS, YYNGEE.

The CDR3 sequence is CASSQRLAGGTDTQYF. For the CDR3, the DNA is TGCGCCAGCAGCCAACGACTAGCGGGAGGCACAGATACGCAGTATTTT. The genes are TRBV4-1 and TRBJ2-3, with 12 bases that match TRBD2. Germline V gene data show CDR1 as MGHRA and CDR2 as YSYEKL. V lost 2 bases to trimming and J lost 1 base; unmatched junction nucleotides: 1. The CDR3 length is 16 residues.

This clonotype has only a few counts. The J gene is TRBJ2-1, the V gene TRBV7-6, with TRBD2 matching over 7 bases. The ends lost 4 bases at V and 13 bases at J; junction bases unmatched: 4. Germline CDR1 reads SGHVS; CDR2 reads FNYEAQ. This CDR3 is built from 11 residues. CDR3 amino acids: CASSSGGFQFF. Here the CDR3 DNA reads TGTGCCAGCAGCTCCGGGGGGTTTCAGTTCTTC.

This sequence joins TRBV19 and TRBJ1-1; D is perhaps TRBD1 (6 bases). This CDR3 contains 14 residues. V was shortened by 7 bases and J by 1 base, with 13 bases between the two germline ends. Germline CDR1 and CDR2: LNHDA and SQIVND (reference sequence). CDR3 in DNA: TGTGCCAGTAATCACGACAGGTCGAACACTGAAGCTTTCTTT. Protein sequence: CASNHDRSNTEAFF.

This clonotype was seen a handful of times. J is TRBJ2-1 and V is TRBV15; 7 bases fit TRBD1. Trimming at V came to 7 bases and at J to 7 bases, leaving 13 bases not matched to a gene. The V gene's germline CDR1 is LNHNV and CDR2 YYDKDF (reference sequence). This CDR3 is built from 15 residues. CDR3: CATKRDRDSFNEQFF. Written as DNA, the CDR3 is TGTGCCACCAAAAGGGACCGGGACAGTTTTAATGAGCAGTTCTTC.

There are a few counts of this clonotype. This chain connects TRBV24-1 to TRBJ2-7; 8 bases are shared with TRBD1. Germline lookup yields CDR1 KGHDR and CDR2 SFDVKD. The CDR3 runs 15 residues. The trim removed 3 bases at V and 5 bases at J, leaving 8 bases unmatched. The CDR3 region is CATSDGGQGGDEQYF. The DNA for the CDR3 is TGTGCCACCAGTGATGGAGGACAGGGTGGTGACGAGCAGTACTTC.

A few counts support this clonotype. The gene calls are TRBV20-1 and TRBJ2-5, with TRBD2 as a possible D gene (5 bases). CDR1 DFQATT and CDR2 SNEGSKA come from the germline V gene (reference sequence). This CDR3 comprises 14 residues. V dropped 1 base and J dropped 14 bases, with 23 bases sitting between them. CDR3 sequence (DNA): TGCAGTGCTAGAGCCGATGGTAGCGAGGCCCGCTCTTACTTC. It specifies CSARADGSEARSYF.

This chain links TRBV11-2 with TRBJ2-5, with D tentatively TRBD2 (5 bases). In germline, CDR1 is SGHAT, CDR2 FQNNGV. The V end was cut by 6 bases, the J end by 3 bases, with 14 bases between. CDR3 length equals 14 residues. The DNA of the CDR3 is TGTGCCAGCAGAACGGTCCGAGCGGAAGAGACCCAGTACTTC. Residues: CASRTVRAEETQYF.

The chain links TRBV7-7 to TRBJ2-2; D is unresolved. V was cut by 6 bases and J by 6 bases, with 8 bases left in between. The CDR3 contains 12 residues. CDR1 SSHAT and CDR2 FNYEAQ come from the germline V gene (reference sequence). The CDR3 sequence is CASSQNAGELFF. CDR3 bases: TGTGCCAGCAGTCAAAACGCCGGGGAGCTGTTTTTT.

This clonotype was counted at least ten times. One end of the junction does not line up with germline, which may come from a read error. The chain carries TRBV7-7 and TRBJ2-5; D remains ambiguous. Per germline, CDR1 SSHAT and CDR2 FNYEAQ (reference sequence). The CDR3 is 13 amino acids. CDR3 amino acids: CASSPNRQETQYF. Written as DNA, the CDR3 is TGTGCTAGCAGCCCCAACAGACAAGAGACCCAGTACTTC.

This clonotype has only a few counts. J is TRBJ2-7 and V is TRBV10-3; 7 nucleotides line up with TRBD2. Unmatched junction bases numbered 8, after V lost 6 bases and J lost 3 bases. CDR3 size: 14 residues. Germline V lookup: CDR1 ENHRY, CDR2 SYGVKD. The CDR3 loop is CAISPQGGHYEQYF. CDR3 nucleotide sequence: TGTGCCATCAGCCCGCAGGGAGGGCACTACGAGCAGTACTTC.

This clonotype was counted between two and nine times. The CDR3 sequence is CASTSNRGMTGELFF. The CDR3 coding sequence is TGTGCCAGCACCTCGAACAGGGGGATGACCGGGGAGCTGTTTTTT. The genes are TRBV25-1 and TRBJ2-2, with 8 bases lining up with TRBD1. Losses at the gene ends were 7 bases for V and 5 bases for J; bases not matched to a gene: 9. Per germline, CDR1 MGHDK and CDR2 SYGVNS. CDR3 size: 15 residues.

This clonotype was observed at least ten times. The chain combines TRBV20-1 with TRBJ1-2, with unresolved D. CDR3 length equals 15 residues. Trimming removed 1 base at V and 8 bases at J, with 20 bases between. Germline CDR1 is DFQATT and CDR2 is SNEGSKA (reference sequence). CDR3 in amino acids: CSARVRAGRPGGYTF. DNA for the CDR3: TGCAGTGCTAGAGTGCGGGCAGGTAGACCGGGGGGCTACACCTTC.

The CDR3 nucleotides are TGTGCCAGCAGCATATCCTCGGACAGGGGCTACGAGCAGTACTTC. Its translation is CASSISSDRGYEQYF. The J gene is TRBJ2-7, the V gene TRBV7-9; 9 nucleotides line up with TRBD1. Trimming removed 5 bases from V and 3 bases from J; junction bases left unmatched: 8. CDR1 is SEHNR, CDR2 FQNEAQ, per germline (reference sequence). There are 15 residues in the CDR3.

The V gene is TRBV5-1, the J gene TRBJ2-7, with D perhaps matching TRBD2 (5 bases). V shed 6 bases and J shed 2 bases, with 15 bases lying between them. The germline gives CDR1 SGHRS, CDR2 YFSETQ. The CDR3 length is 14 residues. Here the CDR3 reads CASKIQRETYEQYF. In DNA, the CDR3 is TGCGCCAGCAAAATTCAGAGGGAGACCTACGAGCAGTACTTC.

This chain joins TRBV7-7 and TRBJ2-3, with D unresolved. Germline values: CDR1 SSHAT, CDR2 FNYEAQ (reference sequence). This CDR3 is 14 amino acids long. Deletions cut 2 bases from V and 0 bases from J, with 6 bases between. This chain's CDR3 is CASSLSLSTDTQYF. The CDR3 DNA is TGTGCCAGCAGCTTAAGTCTGAGCACAGATACGCAGTATTTT.

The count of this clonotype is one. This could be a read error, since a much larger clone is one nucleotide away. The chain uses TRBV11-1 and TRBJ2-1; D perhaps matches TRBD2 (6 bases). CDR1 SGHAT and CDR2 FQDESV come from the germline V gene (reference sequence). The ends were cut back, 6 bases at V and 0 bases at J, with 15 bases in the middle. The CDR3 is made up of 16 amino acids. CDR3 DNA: TGTGCCAGCAGTCTAGGGGACGGGGGCTCCTACAATGAGCAGTTCTTC. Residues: CASSLGDGGSYNEQFF.

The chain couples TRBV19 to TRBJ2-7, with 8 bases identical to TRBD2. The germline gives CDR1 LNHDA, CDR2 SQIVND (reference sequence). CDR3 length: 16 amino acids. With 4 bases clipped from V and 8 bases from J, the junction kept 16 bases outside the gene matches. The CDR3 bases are TGTGCCAGTAGTACCGGGACTAGAATTCCTCGGGCACAGCAGTACTTC. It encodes CASSTGTRIPRAQQYF. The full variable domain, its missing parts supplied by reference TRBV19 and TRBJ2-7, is DGGITQSPKYLFRKEGQNVTLSCEQNLNHDAMYWYRQDPGQGLRLIYYSQIVNDFQKGDIAEGYSVSREKKESFPLTVTSAQKNPTAFYLCASSTGTRIPRAQQYFGPGTRLTVT.

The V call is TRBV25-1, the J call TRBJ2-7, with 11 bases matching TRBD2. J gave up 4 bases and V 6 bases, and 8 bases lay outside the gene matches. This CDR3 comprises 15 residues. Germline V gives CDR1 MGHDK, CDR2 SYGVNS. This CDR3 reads CASSITSGSEYEQYF. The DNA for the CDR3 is TGTGCCAGCAGCATTACTAGCGGGAGTGAATACGAGCAGTACTTC.

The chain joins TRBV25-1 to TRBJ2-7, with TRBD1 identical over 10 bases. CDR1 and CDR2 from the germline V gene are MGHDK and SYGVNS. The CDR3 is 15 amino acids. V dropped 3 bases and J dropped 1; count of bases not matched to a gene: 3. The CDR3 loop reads CASSEWGQGSYEQYF. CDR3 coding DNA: TGTGCCAGCAGTGAGTGGGGACAGGGGTCCTACGAGCAGTACTTC.